A single sample is the source of the 30 T cell receptor beta chains below, sequenced in a study of PD-1 blockade in classical Hodgkin lymphoma. Produced via immunoSEQ multiplex PCR; TCRdb's table is partial and in-frame only. This table holds roughly 150,000 clones, nearly 80% found once. All the patients suffered relapse after autologous stem cell transplantation, and brentuximab vedotin exposure differed. Source: peripheral blood mononuclear cells (PBMCs), taken before the second cycle of nivolumab. Receptor source: a human donor with classical Hodgkin lymphoma.

V gene TRBV4-3 combines with J gene TRBJ1-5; no clear D gene. CDR1 is LGHNA, CDR2 YSLEER, per germline. This CDR3 spans 14 amino acids. V lost 1 base to trimming and J lost 8 bases, with 12 bases between them. The CDR3: CASSQALGIEPQHF. DNA of the CDR3: TGCGCCAGCAGCCAAGCACTAGGGATTGAGCCCCAGCATTTT.

The chain combines TRBV7-2 with TRBJ2-2, with D perhaps matching TRBD1 (5 bases). The ends were cut back, 0 bases at V and 2 bases at J, with 10 bases in the middle. Germline assignment: CDR1 SGHTA and CDR2 FQGNSA. The CDR3 has 16 residues. CDR3 residues: CASSLAGDRNTGELFF. The CDR3 DNA is TGTGCCAGCAGCTTAGCCGGTGACAGAAACACCGGGGAGCTGTTTTTT.

The CDR3 is CASSLFRYNEQFF. For the CDR3, the DNA is TGCGCCAGCAGCCTGTTCCGCTACAATGAGCAGTTCTTC. The J gene is TRBJ2-1, the V gene TRBV4-3; D is unclear. The CDR3 runs 13 residues. CDR1 and CDR2 (germline): LGHNA, YSLEER. The V gene lost 4 bases and the J gene lost 3 bases, with 7 bases spanning the gap.

The genes are TRBV28 and TRBJ2-7; 9 nucleotides agree with TRBD1. V lost 1 base to trimming and J lost 2 bases; unmatched junction nucleotides: 3. The length of the CDR3 is 15 residues. Looked up from germline, CDR1 is MDHEN and CDR2 is SYDVKM. The CDR3 reads CASSLLRTGAYEQYF. The CDR3 bases are TGTGCCAGCAGTTTATTGCGGACAGGGGCCTACGAGCAGTACTTC. The full variable domain, in which reference TRBV28 and TRBJ2-7 provide the parts outside the CDR3, is DVKVTQSSRYLVKRTGEKVFLECVQDMDHENMFWYRQDPGLGLRLIYFSYDVKMKEKGDIPEGYSVSREKKERFSLILESASTNQTSMYLCASSLLRTGAYEQYFGPGTRLTVT.

In its sample, this clone was seen a few times. The rearrangement joins TRBV4-1 to TRBJ1-1; D perhaps matches TRBD1 (6 bases). The CDR3 sequence is 13 residues long. V lost 3 bases and J lost 13, with 18 bases in between. Germline CDR1 is MGHRA and CDR2 is YSYEKL. The CDR3, as DNA: TGCGCCAGCAGCCATCACTCGACAGGCCGTGGTTTCTTT. It translates to CASSHHSTGRGFF.

The chain uses TRBV7-3 and TRBJ2-1, with 7 nucleotides matching TRBD2. V lost 0 bases and J lost 2; bases outside the gene matches: 4. The germline gives CDR1 SGHTA, CDR2 FQGTGA. The CDR3 sequence is 16 residues long. The CDR3 protein is CASSLTGGSTYNEQFF. For the CDR3, the DNA is TGTGCCAGCAGCTTAACCGGGGGGTCAACCTACAATGAGCAGTTCTTC.

This sequence joins TRBV9 and TRBJ2-2; TRBD2 agrees at 9 bases. V lost 0 bases and J lost 4; bases outside the gene matches: 1. Germline values: CDR1 SGDLS, CDR2 YYNGEE. The CDR3 is 15 residues long. The CDR3 sequence is CASSVGGRVTGELFF. The CDR3 region has the DNA TGTGCCAGCAGCGTAGGCGGGAGGGTCACCGGGGAGCTGTTTTTT.

This clone was found a few times. This chain links TRBV7-2 with TRBJ1-5; the D is unclear. Germline lookup yields CDR1 SGHTA and CDR2 FQGNSA. The V and J ends lost 5 bases and 4 bases respectively, with 9 bases between them. The CDR3 is 13 amino acids. This CDR3 is CASSDRGNQPQHF. The CDR3 DNA reads as TGTGCCAGCAGCGACCGGGGTAATCAGCCCCAGCATTTT.

The rearrangement links TRBV19 to TRBJ2-2; D remains unclear. There are 18 residues in the CDR3. Trimming removed 4 bases at V and 2 bases at J, with 20 bases between. The germline gives CDR1 LNHDA, CDR2 SQIVND (reference sequence). For the CDR3, the DNA is TGTGCCAGTAGTACCCCCTACTTTGGGTTCGCCAACACCGGGGAGCTGTTTTTT. Amino acids: CASSTPYFGFANTGELFF.

This clone was picked up one time. This sequence joins TRBV5-1 and TRBJ1-4; D possibly corresponds to TRBD1 (5 bases). This CDR3 spans 17 amino acids. Per germline, CDR1 SGHRS and CDR2 YFSETQ. V was clipped by 0 bases and J by 2 bases, with 14 bases between them. The CDR3 loop reads CASSLEGYRTTNEKLFF. In DNA form, the CDR3 reads TGCGCCAGCAGCTTGGAGGGCTACAGGACTACTAATGAAAAACTGTTTTTT.

This chain links TRBV18 with TRBJ2-7; 8 nucleotides align to TRBD1. V shed 3 bases and J 4 bases; nucleotides not matched to a gene: 5. Germline V gene sequence: CDR1 KGHSH, CDR2 LQKENI. The CDR3 loop spans 14 amino acids. CDR3 loop: CASSPDRAGYEQYF. The DNA of the CDR3 is TGTGCCAGCTCACCGGACAGGGCGGGTTACGAGCAGTACTTC.

The CDR3 coding sequence is TGTGCCAGCAGCGACCGGGAAGGAAGCTACACCTTC. Translation: CASSDREGSYTF. This chain connects TRBV21-1 to TRBJ1-2. TRBV21-1 has pseudogene status. There are 12 residues in the CDR3.

The chain has TRBV19 and TRBJ2-5, with unresolved D. CDR3 size: 15 residues. The germline V and J ends were trimmed by 1 base and 2 bases, with 11 bases remaining between them. Germline CDR1 and CDR2: LNHDA and SQIVND (reference sequence). In DNA, the CDR3 is TGTGCCAGTAGTATAGGAACGTGGGGTCAAGAGACCCAGTACTTC. Its translation is CASSIGTWGQETQYF.

About this clone itself: Germline and junction disagree at one end, which may indicate a read error. The gene calls are TRBV6-5 and TRBJ2-5, with D maybe TRBD1 (6 bases). CDR3 length equals 13 residues. The V gene's germline CDR1 is MNHEY and CDR2 SVGAGI. CDR3 in amino acids: CAISGLRGETQYF. The CDR3 DNA reads TGTGCCATCAGTGGGCTGAGGGGGGAGACCCAGTACTTC.

The V and J genes are TRBV7-3 and TRBJ2-5, with D possibly TRBD1 on 5 matching bases. The CDR3 consists of 13 residues. The germline V gene encodes CDR1 SGHTA and CDR2 FQGTGA. Deletions cut 4 bases from V and 5 bases from J, with 11 bases between. The CDR3 is CASSSQGRETQYF. The CDR3 DNA is TGTGCCAGCAGCTCTCAGGGCCGGGAGACCCAGTACTTC. Combining the CDR3 with reference TRBV7-3 and TRBJ2-5 gives the whole variable domain GAGVSQTPSNKVTEKGKYVELRCDPISGHTALYWYRQSLGQGPEFLIYFQGTGAADDSGLPNDRFFAVRPEGSVSTLKIQRTERGDSAVYLCASSSQGRETQYFGPGTRLLVL.

This clone was seen only a few times. The V gene is TRBV11-2, the J gene TRBJ2-1; the D gene is possibly TRBD2 (6 bases). The germline V gene encodes CDR1 SGHAT and CDR2 FQNNGV. Trimming pared 0 bases from V and 0 bases from J, leaving 6 bases between. The CDR3 is 15 residues long. CDR3 bases: TGTGCCAGCAGCTTAGAAGCGGGCTCCTACAATGAGCAGTTCTTC. Protein: CASSLEAGSYNEQFF.

V is TRBV10-3 and J is TRBJ1-2, with D possibly being TRBD1 (6 bases). Per the germline V gene, CDR1 is ENHRY and CDR2 is SYGVKD. This CDR3 is built from 18 residues. V shed 7 bases and J shed 8 bases, with 32 bases lying between them. CDR3 in DNA: TGTGCCATCAAACCGACAGGCGGCCAATCCCCTGCTGTCTGGGGCTACACCTTC. This codes for CAIKPTGGQSPAVWGYTF.

The V call is TRBV2, the J call TRBJ2-3; tentative D call: TRBD2 (5 bases). Germline lookup yields CDR1 SNHLY and CDR2 FYNNEI. The CDR3 is 14 residues long. Trimming cost V 5 bases and J 2 bases, with 11 bases left between them. The CDR3 here is CASSSDYNTDTQYF. CDR3 DNA sequence: TGTGCCAGCAGTTCTGACTACAACACAGATACGCAGTATTTT.

The chain links TRBV7-2 to TRBJ1-3; TRBD1 might be the D (5 bases). V was cut by 5 bases and J by 3 bases, with 11 bases left in between. The CDR3 totals 14 residues. Germline CDR1 SGHTA, CDR2 FQGNSA. The CDR3 nucleotides read TGTGCCAGCAGCGGCGGGACTGGTGGAAACACCATATATTTT. The encoded protein is CASSGGTGGNTIYF.

The J gene is TRBJ2-7, the V gene TRBV7-9; 7 bases match TRBD2. CDR3 length: 15 amino acids. The V gene end was trimmed by 5 bases and the J gene end by 2 bases; junction bases not matched to a gene: 9. The V gene's germline CDR1 is SEHNR and CDR2 FQNEAQ (reference sequence). The CDR3 is CASSILWEGTYEQYF. For the CDR3, the DNA is TGTGCCAGCAGCATATTATGGGAGGGAACCTACGAGCAGTACTTC.

The CDR3 DNA sequence: TGTGCCAGCTCAGGATCCAGAATGTACAATGAGCAGTTCTTC. Amino acids: CASSGSRMYNEQFF. J is TRBJ2-1 and V is TRBV18, with unresolved D. V was cut by 5 bases and J by 4 bases, with 12 bases left in between. Germline lookup yields CDR1 KGHSH and CDR2 LQKENI. The CDR3 length is 14 residues.

The V and J genes are TRBV9 and TRBJ1-1, with 7 bases that match TRBD1. Germline V lookup: CDR1 SGDLS, CDR2 YYNGEE. With 0 bases clipped from V and 2 bases from J, the junction kept 4 bases outside the gene matches. The CDR3 is 15 amino acids. The CDR3: CASSVDRTGNTEAFF. For the CDR3, the DNA is TGTGCCAGCAGCGTAGACCGGACAGGCAACACTGAAGCTTTCTTT. Complete variable domain (other parts from reference TRBV9 and TRBJ1-1): DSGVTQTPKHLITATGQRVTLRCSPRSGDLSVYWYQQSLDQGLQFLIQYYNGEERAKGNILERFSAQQFPDLHSELNLSSLELGDSALYFCASSVDRTGNTEAFFGQGTRLTVV.

The V call is TRBV5-1, the J call TRBJ2-3; TRBD2 aligns across 7 bases. V trimming: 0 bases; J trimming: 0 bases; junction bases outside the gene matches: 7. This CDR3 spans 17 amino acids. The V gene's germline CDR1 is SGHRS and CDR2 YFSETQ. The CDR3: CASSLVPSGASTDTQYF. The CDR3 DNA sequence: TGCGCCAGCAGCTTGGTACCCAGCGGGGCTAGCACAGATACGCAGTATTTT.

The rearrangement joins TRBV5-1 to TRBJ1-1; D gene ambiguous. V was clipped by 6 bases and J by 3 bases, with 6 bases between them. The CDR3 totals 11 residues. Per germline, CDR1 SGHRS and CDR2 YFSETQ. The CDR3 DNA follows: TGCGCCAGCACTTCGTACACTGAAGCTTTCTTT. This sequence encodes CASTSYTEAFF.

The chain is built from TRBV10-3 and TRBJ1-5, with a weak D call TRBD1 (5 bases). Germline assignment: CDR1 ENHRY and CDR2 SYGVKD. The CDR3 is 14 amino acids. Trimming took 3 bases from V and 12 from J, leaving 18 bases between them. The CDR3 DNA sequence: TGTGCCATCAGTGAAGGGGTCTGGGGAGGAGTCCAGCATTTT. Translating it yields CAISEGVWGGVQHF.

The J gene is TRBJ2-6, the V gene TRBV7-8; the D is unclear. The CDR3 consists of 16 residues. The germline V gene has CDR1 SGHVS and CDR2 FQNEAQ. Trimming took 2 bases from V and 4 from J, leaving 12 bases between them. The CDR3 DNA reads TGTGCCAGCAGCTTATTAGGGTCGAGAGGGGCCAACGTCCTGACTTTC. Translation: CASSLLGSRGANVLTF.

The chain couples TRBV28 to TRBJ2-3; 9 nucleotides agree with TRBD2. Germline loops: CDR1 MDHEN, CDR2 SYDVKM. V dropped 5 bases and J dropped 0; count of bases not matched to a gene: 6. CDR3 length: 16 amino acids. The CDR3 coding sequence is TGTGCCAGCAGTCTGCTAGCGGGGTCAAGCACAGATACGCAGTATTTT. Translating it yields CASSLLAGSSTDTQYF.

The chain has TRBV5-1 and TRBJ2-7; maybe TRBD1 (5 bases). The CDR3 is 16 amino acids. Germline values: CDR1 SGHRS, CDR2 YFSETQ. The V end was cut by 4 bases, the J end by 0 bases, with 17 bases between. As DNA, the CDR3 is TGCGCCAGCAGCCCTCCCACCGACAGTTTCTCCTACGAGCAGTACTTC. Translation gives CASSPPTDSFSYEQYF.

The chain employs TRBV9 and TRBJ2-2, with 10 bases that match TRBD2. Germline V gene lookup returns CDR1 SGDLS and CDR2 YYNGEE. The V gene end was trimmed by 3 bases and the J gene end by 1 base; junction bases not matched to a gene: 0. The CDR3 consists of 15 residues. CDR3 sequence reads: CASSASGRNTGELFF. The CDR3 DNA sequence: TGTGCCAGCAGCGCTAGCGGGAGGAACACCGGGGAGCTGTTTTTT.

The count of this clone is one. CDR3 nucleotides: TGTGCCAGCAGCAACCGCGCACCACTAGCGGGGGATGACAATGAGCAGTTCTTC. Its protein product is CASSNRAPLAGDDNEQFF. The chain is built from TRBV7-9 and TRBJ2-1, with 11 positions matching TRBD2. Germline lookup yields CDR1 SEHNR and CDR2 FQNEAQ (reference sequence). The CDR3 is made up of 18 amino acids. The V gene end was trimmed by 5 bases and the J gene end by 5 bases; junction bases not matched to a gene: 14.